This TCR beta chain was observed in a study of T cells in Graves' hyperthyroidism and ophthalmopathy. Study-wide results and caveats: Researchers found most expanded thyroid clonotypes above 0.001 in blood as well.

This clonotype has ten or more counts. What it binds is not known. The length of the CDR3 is 15 residues. Germline CDR1 is MNHNS and CDR2 is SASEGT. Trimming pared 0 bases from V and 2 bases from J, leaving 11 bases between. Authors of the study amplified TCR beta CDR3 regions from RNA transcripts. HTBI primers were used for first-round RT-PCR of the TCR CDR3. MiXCR was run by TCRdb on the multiplex PCR reads, yielding one entry per CDR3 protein. The profile shows about 500,000 distinct CDR3 sequences, roughly 17% of them singletons. Uncontrolled infection, other autoimmune disease, pregnancy or lactation barred patients from enrollment. Orbital computed tomography, thyroid ultrasound, serum thyroxine and TRAb, and clinical symptoms together informed the diagnoses.

The sample was blood. This receptor was obtained from a woman aged 18-29 years with Graves' ophthalmopathy. The chain employs TRBV6-1 and TRBJ2-7, with D possibly matching TRBD1 (6 bases). The CDR3 nucleotides read TGTGCCAGCAGTGAAGCGTCAGGGACACCCTACGAGCAGTACTTC. Amino acid sequence: CASSEASGTPYEQYF.